The 25 T cell receptor beta chains in this list originate from one sample, sequenced in a study of T cells in Graves' hyperthyroidism and ophthalmopathy. What was amplified from RNA transcripts were TCR beta CDR3 regions. The HTBI primer set served for first-round RT-PCR of the TCR CDR3. TCRdb reprocessed the multiplex PCR reads with MiXCR, giving one entry per CDR3 protein. The table lists roughly 510,000 distinct CDR3 sequences, more than 20% of them singletons, with approximately 26% in the top ten. Specimen: blood. The source of these receptors is a man aged 18 to 30 with Graves' hyperthyroidism.

Ten or more counts support this clonotype. The V call is TRBV28, the J call TRBJ2-7; unclear D gene. Germline V gene data show CDR1 as MDHEN and CDR2 as SYDVKM. V was shortened by 6 bases and J by 7 bases, with 10 bases between the two germline ends. The CDR3 totals 11 residues. The CDR3 spells CASSLSWEQYF. The CDR3 DNA reads as TGTGCCAGCAGCCTAAGCTGGGAGCAGTACTTC. The complete variable domain, with remaining parts taken from reference TRBV28 and TRBJ2-7, reads DVKVTQSSRYLVKRTGEKVFLECVQDMDHENMFWYRQDPGLGLRLIYFSYDVKMKEKGDIPEGYSVSREKKERFSLILESASTNQTSMYLCASSLSWEQYFGPGTRLTVT.

A remark on this clonotype: A single base separates this from a much larger clone, so it may be a read error. CDR3 protein: CSASPGTEKFF. Here the CDR3 DNA reads TGCAGTGCTAGTCCCGGGACTGAGAAGTTCTTC. The V gene is TRBV20-1, the J gene TRBJ2-1, with D possibly TRBD2 on 6 matching bases. The CDR3 runs to 11 residues. Germline V lookup: CDR1 DFQATT, CDR2 SNEGSKA (reference sequence).

This clonotype was seen many times. The chain uses TRBV20-1 and TRBJ2-7; D possibly corresponds to TRBD2 (5 bases). The V end lost 2 bases, the J end lost 1 base, and 12 bases lay between the germline ends. The CDR3 contains 14 residues. CDR1 and CDR2 from the germline V gene are DFQATT and SNEGSKA (reference sequence). The CDR3 region is CSARTDSPSYEQYF. CDR3 bases: TGCAGTGCTAGAACGGACTCCCCATCCTACGAGCAGTACTTC.

V gene TRBV11-2 combines with J gene TRBJ1-2; the match to TRBD1 covers 8 bases. Germline values: CDR1 SGHAT, CDR2 FQNNGV. V was clipped by 6 bases and J by 7 bases; unmatched bases: 13. The CDR3 is made up of 15 amino acids. The CDR3 protein is CASSRVRGRLGGYTF. In DNA, the CDR3 is TGTGCCAGCAGTCGTGTCAGGGGGCGCTTGGGTGGCTACACCTTC.

The chain carries TRBV19 and TRBJ1-2; 7 positions match TRBD1. V shed 4 bases and J 3 bases; nucleotides not matched to a gene: 5. This CDR3 is built from 14 residues. Germline loops: CDR1 LNHDA, CDR2 SQIVND (reference sequence). CDR3 amino acids: CASSTQGVDYGYTF. The CDR3 DNA follows: TGTGCCAGTAGTACCCAGGGGGTCGACTATGGCTACACCTTC.

The V and J genes are TRBV12-3 or TRBV12-4 and TRBJ1-5; D is ambiguous. The CDR3 spans 15 residues. Trimming left V 1 base short and J 3 bases short, with 10 bases between. CDR3 sequence reads: CASSLGAGINQPQHF. CDR3 bases: TGTGCCAGCAGTTTAGGGGCAGGAATCAATCAGCCCCAGCATTTT.

In its sample, this clonotype was seen many times. The V call is TRBV28, the J call TRBJ1-1, with a weak D call TRBD1 (6 bases). Germline-derived CDR1 and CDR2 are MDHEN and SYDVKM. Deletions cut 4 bases from V and 0 bases from J, with 18 bases between. This CDR3 has 17 residues. The CDR3 loop is CASSSRRMGGVNTEAFF. DNA for the CDR3: TGTGCCAGCAGTTCAAGAAGGATGGGGGGCGTGAACACTGAAGCTTTCTTT. Supplemented by reference TRBV28 and TRBJ1-1, the full variable domain reads DVKVTQSSRYLVKRTGEKVFLECVQDMDHENMFWYRQDPGLGLRLIYFSYDVKMKEKGDIPEGYSVSREKKERFSLILESASTNQTSMYLCASSSRRMGGVNTEAFFGQGTRLTVV.

This clonotype was seen repeatedly, ten times or more. The V and J genes are TRBV29-1 and TRBJ1-1, with D hard to call. This CDR3 is built from 12 residues. V lost 7 bases and J 7 bases, leaving 16 bases between the germline ends. Germline values: CDR1 SQVTM, CDR2 ANQGSEA. CDR3 in amino acids: CSARALLGEAFF. CDR3 DNA sequence: TGCAGCGCGAGGGCCTTGTTGGGTGAAGCTTTCTTT.

This clonotype occurred a few times. The J gene is TRBJ1-1, the V gene TRBV29-1; D gene uncertain. The CDR3 runs to 11 residues. Between the trimmed V and J ends, which lost 5 bases and 0 bases, there was a span of 4 bases. The germline V gene has CDR1 SQVTM and CDR2 ANQGSEA. The CDR3 loop is CSVPLNTEAFF. The DNA for the CDR3 is TGCAGCGTTCCCTTGAACACTGAAGCTTTCTTT.

The sample holds many counts of this clonotype. This chain joins TRBV29-1 and TRBJ2-5, with D perhaps matching TRBD2 (6 bases). CDR1 is SQVTM and CDR2 is ANQGSEA in the germline V gene. CDR3 length equals 12 residues. Between the trimmed V and J ends, which lost 7 bases and 5 bases, there was a span of 14 bases. The CDR3 reads CSGGASLETQYF. The CDR3 coding sequence is TGCAGCGGCGGGGCTAGCTTGGAGACCCAGTACTTC.

This clonotype was observed at least ten times. The chain recombines TRBV6-6 with TRBJ1-1, with a tentative D call TRBD1 (5 bases). CDR1 is MNHNY, CDR2 SVGAGI, per germline (reference sequence). The germline V and J ends were trimmed by 6 bases and 5 bases, with 16 bases remaining between them. The CDR3 totals 14 residues. DNA of the CDR3: TGTGCCAGCAGGACCTCCGGGTCAGGGACTGAAGCTTTCTTT. It encodes CASRTSGSGTEAFF.

This clonotype was seen many times. The chain is built from TRBV20-1 and TRBJ2-5; 9 bases agree with TRBD2. The germline V gene has CDR1 DFQATT and CDR2 SNEGSKA (reference sequence). Trimming removed 3 bases from V and 5 bases from J; junction bases left unmatched: 7. The CDR3 spans 14 residues. The CDR3 DNA reads as TGCAGTGCTAGCGCCGGCGGGGGGGTTGAGACCCAGTACTTC. Translated, it gives CSASAGGGVETQYF.

This clonotype was counted at least ten times. V usage is TRBV27 and J usage is TRBJ2-7, with TRBD1 matching over 9 bases. The germline CDR1 and CDR2 sequences are MNHEY and SMNVEV (reference sequence). This CDR3 is built from 15 residues. V shed 3 bases, J shed 3 bases, and the junction held 6 bases outside the gene matches. The CDR3 sequence is CASSFGTGPVYEQYF. The CDR3 DNA is TGTGCCAGCAGTTTCGGGACAGGGCCTGTCTACGAGCAGTACTTC.

This rearrangement joins TRBV11-1 to TRBJ2-2; no definite D call. The CDR3 totals 14 residues. Per the germline V gene, CDR1 is SGHAT and CDR2 is FQDESV (reference sequence). Trimming pared 2 bases from V and 8 bases from J, leaving 12 bases between. The CDR3 is CASSLSRSTGELFF. CDR3 DNA sequence: TGTGCCAGCAGCTTATCAAGGTCCACGGGGGAGCTGTTTTTT.

The V and J genes are TRBV28 and TRBJ1-5; perhaps TRBD1 as D (5 bases). CDR1 is MDHEN, CDR2 SYDVKM, per germline. The CDR3 is made up of 16 amino acids. V dropped 7 bases and J dropped 5 bases, with 21 bases sitting between them. Here the CDR3 DNA reads TGTGCCAGCAATGTTTTTGCCTGGCGGGGCGATCAGCCCCAGCATTTT. Amino acid sequence: CASNVFAWRGDQPQHF.

There are many counts of this clonotype. The genes are TRBV12-3 or TRBV12-4 and TRBJ2-2; a weak D match, TRBD2 (6 bases). This CDR3 contains 15 residues. Trimming removed 6 bases from V and 1 base from J, with 12 bases in between. Here the CDR3 DNA reads TGTGCCAGCAGCCGTCCGGGGGAGAACACCGGGGAGCTGTTTTTT. Protein sequence: CASSRPGENTGELFF.

This clonotype was counted at least ten times. The chain is built from TRBV12-3 or TRBV12-4 and TRBJ1-1; 7 nucleotides align to TRBD1. The junction had 11 bases not matched to a gene; V was cut back by 4 bases and J by 0 bases. The CDR3 runs 17 residues. The CDR3 DNA sequence: TGTGCCAGCAGTTCCAGGGCGCGAGGGGGCATGAACACTGAAGCTTTCTTT. It codes for CASSSRARGGMNTEAFF.

There are many counts of this clonotype. J is TRBJ1-3 and V is TRBV5-1; 7 bases fit TRBD1. V shed 0 bases and J 2 bases; nucleotides not matched to a gene: 5. Looked up from germline, CDR1 is SGHRS and CDR2 is YFSETQ. The CDR3 has 16 residues. The CDR3 protein is CASSLDGQATGNTIYF. CDR3 nucleotide sequence: TGCGCCAGCAGCTTGGATGGACAGGCGACTGGAAACACCATATATTTT.

There are many counts of this clonotype. This sequence joins TRBV15 and TRBJ2-7; 9 bases are shared with TRBD1. V lost 5 bases to trimming and J lost 1 base; unmatched junction nucleotides: 6. Germline CDR1 LNHNV, CDR2 YYDKDF (reference sequence). CDR3 length: 15 amino acids. CDR3 region: CATSGSDRGSYEQYF. For the CDR3, the DNA is TGTGCCACCAGCGGATCGGACAGGGGTTCCTACGAGCAGTACTTC. The entire variable domain, with the rest obtained from reference TRBV15 and TRBJ2-7, is as follows: DAMVIQNPRYQVTQFGKPVTLSCSQTLNHNVMYWYQQKSSQAPKLLFHYYDKDFNNEADTPDNFQSRRPNTSFCFLDIRSPGLGDTAMYLCATSGSDRGSYEQYFGPGTRLTVT.

At least ten counts were recorded for this clonotype. The gene calls are TRBV27 and TRBJ2-4; D uncertain. CDR1 and CDR2 from the germline V gene are MNHEY and SMNVEV (reference sequence). The germline V and J ends were trimmed by 0 bases and 6 bases, with 3 bases remaining between them. CDR3 length: 12 residues. CDR3 sequence (DNA): TGTGCCAGCAGTTTATCCCCAAACATTCAGTACTTC. Its translation is CASSLSPNIQYF.

This clonotype came up a few times. The chain links TRBV6-2 or TRBV6-3 to TRBJ1-5; no clear D gene. The ends were cut back, 0 bases at V and 0 bases at J, with 24 bases in the middle. The CDR3 length is 21 residues. The V gene's germline CDR1 is MNHEY and CDR2 SVGEGT. This CDR3 is CASSYSPHNRRPDASNQPQHF. Written as DNA, the CDR3 is TGTGCCAGCAGTTACTCACCACACAATCGAAGACCTGACGCTAGCAATCAGCCCCAGCATTTT.

In this sample, this clonotype turned up many times. V is TRBV6-5 and J is TRBJ1-1; D is perhaps TRBD1 (6 bases). This CDR3 is built from 14 residues. The V end lost 4 bases, the J end lost 3 bases, and 12 bases lay between the germline ends. Per the germline V gene, CDR1 is MNHEY and CDR2 is SVGAGI. Here the CDR3 DNA reads TGTGCCAGCAGTTCACAGGGTTTTCACACTGAAGCTTTCTTT. It translates to CASSSQGFHTEAFF.

V and J are TRBV29-1 and TRBJ1-1, with 10 bases aligning to TRBD1. There are 11 residues in the CDR3. Per the germline V gene, CDR1 is SQVTM and CDR2 is ANQGSEA. Unmatched junction bases numbered 3, after V lost 6 bases and J lost 8 bases. The CDR3 DNA reads as TGCAGCGTCGGACAGGGGGTAGAAGCTTTCTTT. Translation gives CSVGQGVEAFF.

This rearrangement joins TRBV3-1 to TRBJ1-3; 11 bases are shared with TRBD1. Germline lookup yields CDR1 LGHDT and CDR2 YNNKEL (reference sequence). CDR3 length equals 18 residues. V shed 1 base and J 2 bases; nucleotides not matched to a gene: 7. CDR3 in amino acids: CASSQGSGTGGPGNTIYF. In nucleotides, the CDR3 is TGTGCCAGCAGCCAAGGCAGCGGGACAGGGGGGCCTGGAAACACCATATATTTT.

In this sample, this clonotype turned up many times. The CDR3 coding sequence is TGTGCCAGCAGCTTCCGGGAGGCGGGGGACTATGGCTACACCTTC. Encoded protein: CASSFREAGDYGYTF. The V and J genes are TRBV7-8 and TRBJ1-2; TRBD1 might be the D (5 bases). Germline CDR1 and CDR2: SGHVS and FQNEAQ. The CDR3 spans 15 residues. V dropped 3 bases and J dropped 3 bases, with 14 bases sitting between them.